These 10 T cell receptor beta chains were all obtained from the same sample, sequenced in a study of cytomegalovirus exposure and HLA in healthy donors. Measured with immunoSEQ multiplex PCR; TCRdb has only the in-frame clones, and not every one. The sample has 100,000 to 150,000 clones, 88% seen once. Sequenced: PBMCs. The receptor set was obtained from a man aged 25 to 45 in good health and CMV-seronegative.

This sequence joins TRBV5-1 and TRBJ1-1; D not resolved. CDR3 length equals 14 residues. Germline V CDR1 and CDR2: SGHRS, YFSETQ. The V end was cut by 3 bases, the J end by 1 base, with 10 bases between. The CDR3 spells CASSWAETNTEAFF. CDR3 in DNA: TGCGCCAGCAGCTGGGCCGAGACGAACACTGAAGCTTTCTTT. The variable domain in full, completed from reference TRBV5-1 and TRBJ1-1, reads KAGVTQTPRYLIKTRGQQVTLSCSPISGHRSVSWYQQTPGQGLQFLFEYFSETQRNKGNFPGRFSGRQFSNSRSEMNVSTLELGDSALYLCASSWAETNTEAFFGQGTRLTVV.

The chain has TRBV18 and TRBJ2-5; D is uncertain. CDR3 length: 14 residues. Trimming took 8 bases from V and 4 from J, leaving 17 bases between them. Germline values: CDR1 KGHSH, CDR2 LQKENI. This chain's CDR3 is CASAYSRLAETQYF. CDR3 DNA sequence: TGTGCCAGCGCCTACAGTCGTCTCGCAGAGACCCAGTACTTC.

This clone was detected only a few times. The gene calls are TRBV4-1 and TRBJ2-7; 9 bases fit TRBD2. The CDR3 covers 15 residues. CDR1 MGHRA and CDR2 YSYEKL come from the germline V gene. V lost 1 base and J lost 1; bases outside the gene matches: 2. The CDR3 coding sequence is TGCGCCAGCAGCCAAGTAGCGGGAGAGTCCTACGAGCAGTACTTC. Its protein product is CASSQVAGESYEQYF.

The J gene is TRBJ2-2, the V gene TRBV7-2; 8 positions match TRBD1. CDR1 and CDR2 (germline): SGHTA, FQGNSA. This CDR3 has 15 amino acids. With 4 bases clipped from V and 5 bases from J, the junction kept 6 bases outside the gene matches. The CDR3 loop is CASSSGGKVTGELFF. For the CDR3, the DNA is TGTGCCAGCAGCTCAGGGGGCAAGGTGACCGGGGAGCTGTTTTTT.

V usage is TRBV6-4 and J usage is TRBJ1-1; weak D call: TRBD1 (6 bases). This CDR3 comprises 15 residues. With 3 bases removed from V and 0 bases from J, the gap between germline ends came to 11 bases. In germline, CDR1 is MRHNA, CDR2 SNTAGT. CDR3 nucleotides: TGTGCCAGCAGTGAGCACAGGGATTTGAACACTGAAGCTTTCTTT. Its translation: CASSEHRDLNTEAFF.

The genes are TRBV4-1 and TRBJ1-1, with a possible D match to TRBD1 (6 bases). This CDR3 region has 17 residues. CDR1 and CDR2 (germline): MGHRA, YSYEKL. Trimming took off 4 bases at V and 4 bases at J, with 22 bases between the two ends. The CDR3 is CASSPGGGGGRPTEAFF. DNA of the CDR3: TGCGCCAGCAGCCCCGGTGGCGGCGGGGGGCGACCCACTGAAGCTTTCTTT.

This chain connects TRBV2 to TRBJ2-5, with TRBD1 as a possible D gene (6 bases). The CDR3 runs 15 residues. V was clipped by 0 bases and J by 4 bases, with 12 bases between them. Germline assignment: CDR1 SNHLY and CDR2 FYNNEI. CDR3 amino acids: CASSEARGGGETQYF. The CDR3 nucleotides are TGTGCCAGCAGTGAAGCAAGAGGGGGTGGAGAGACCCAGTACTTC.

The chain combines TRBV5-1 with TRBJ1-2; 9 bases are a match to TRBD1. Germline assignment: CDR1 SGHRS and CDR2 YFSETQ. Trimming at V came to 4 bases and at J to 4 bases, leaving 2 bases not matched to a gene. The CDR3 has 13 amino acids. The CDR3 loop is CASSRGQGYGYTF. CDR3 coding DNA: TGCGCCAGCAGCCGGGGACAGGGCTATGGCTACACCTTC.

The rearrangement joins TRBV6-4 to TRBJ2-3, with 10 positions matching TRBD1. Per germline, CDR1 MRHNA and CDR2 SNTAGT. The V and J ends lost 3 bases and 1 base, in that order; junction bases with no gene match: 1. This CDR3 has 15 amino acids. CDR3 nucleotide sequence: TGTGCCAGCAGTGAAGGGACAGGGGGCACAGATACGCAGTATTTT. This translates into CASSEGTGGTDTQYF.

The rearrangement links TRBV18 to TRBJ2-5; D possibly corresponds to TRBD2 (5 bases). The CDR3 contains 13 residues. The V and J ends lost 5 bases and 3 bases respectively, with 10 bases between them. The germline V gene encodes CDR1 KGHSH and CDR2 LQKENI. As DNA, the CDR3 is TGTGCCAGCTCATTTCTAGCAGAAGAGACCCAGTACTTC. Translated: CASSFLAEETQYF.